A single T cell receptor (beta chain) is shown here with its context. The target antigen is unknown. The source of the sample is a study of shared clonotypes between healthy human individuals. The study's findings and limits: Memory subsets generally showed lower estimated richness than naive subsets.

Trimming removed 4 bases at V and 9 bases at J, with 21 bases between. Germline CDR1 and CDR2: GTSNPN and SVGIG (reference sequence). The CDR3 has 14 residues. Data came from immunoSEQ multiplex PCR; TCRdb stores just in-frame clones and leaves some out. This table holds about 680,000 clones, less than 80% found once. The sample taken for sequencing was memory CD4+ T cells sorted from blood. Subset defined: CD45RA-negative fraction. This TCR was recovered from a woman in her twenties or thirties in good health. The J gene is TRBJ2-5, the V gene TRBV30; a weak D match, TRBD2 (7 bases). The chain's CDR3 is CAWTPSGGGRAQYF. The CDR3 bases are TGTGCCTGGACCCCCTCGGGGGGCGGGCGGGCCCAGTACTTC.